This paragraph reports one T cell receptor (beta chain). The data originate from a study of immune characterization of retroperitoneal liposarcoma. A single record per CDR3 protein comes from TCRdb applying MiXCR to the PCR reads. Of about 1,600 distinct CDR3 sequences in the sample, more than 45% were seen once. CDR3 length: 13 amino acids. From germline, CDR1 is MNHNS and CDR2 SASEGT. The sequence derives from a female donor with retroperitoneal liposarcoma. The J gene is TRBJ2-1, the V gene TRBV6-1; 8 nucleotides match TRBD1. The DNA matches TRBJ2-7 better at its end, which makes the J call doubtful. Sequencing was performed on tumor tissue. DNA for the CDR3: TGTGCCAGCATTGGACAGGGAGCCTACGAGCAGTACTTC. This encodes CASIGQGAYEQYF.